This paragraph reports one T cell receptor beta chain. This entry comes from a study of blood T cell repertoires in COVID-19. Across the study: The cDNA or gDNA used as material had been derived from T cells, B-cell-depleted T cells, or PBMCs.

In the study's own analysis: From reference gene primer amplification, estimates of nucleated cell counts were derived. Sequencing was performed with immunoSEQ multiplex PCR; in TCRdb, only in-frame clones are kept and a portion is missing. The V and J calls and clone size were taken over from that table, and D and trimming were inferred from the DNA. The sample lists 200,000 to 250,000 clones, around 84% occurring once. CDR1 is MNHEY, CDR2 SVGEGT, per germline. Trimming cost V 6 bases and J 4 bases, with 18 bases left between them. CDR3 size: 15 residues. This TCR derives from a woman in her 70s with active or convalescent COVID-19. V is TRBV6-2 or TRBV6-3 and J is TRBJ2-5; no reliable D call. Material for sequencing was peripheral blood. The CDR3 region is CASSRPGLRRETQYF. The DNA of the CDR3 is TGTGCCAGCAGCAGGCCCGGCCTTCGGAGAGAGACCCAGTACTTC.